This TCR beta chain was sequenced during a study of neurological immune-mediated disorders. This clonotype was seen many times. Documented time point: longitudinal time-point 1 (baseline). Germline CDR1 is SGHNT and CDR2 is YYREEE (reference sequence). CDR3 length: 13 amino acids. V was trimmed by 4 bases and J by 3 bases, leaving 10 bases between them. The authors produced cDNA by 5'RACE using 10-nucleotide random UMIs. TCRdb processed the 5' RACE reads anew with MiXCR; each CDR3 protein has one entry. The sample contains tens of thousands of distinct CDR3 sequences, around 10% of which appear only once.

The rearrangement links TRBV5-4 to TRBJ1-2; D not certain. Sequenced: PBMCs. The sequence was obtained from a male donor with HTLV-1-associated myelopathy (HAM/TSP). The CDR3 sequence is CASSPETDYGYTF. DNA of the CDR3: TGTGCCAGCAGCCCCGAGACGGACTATGGCTACACCTTC.